The 8 T cell receptor beta chains presented below share a single source sample, sequenced in a study of cytomegalovirus exposure and HLA in healthy donors. A multiplex PCR was run with 60 Vbeta primers and 13 Jbeta primers. Profiling relied on immunoSEQ multiplex PCR, and the TCRdb table lists in-frame clones only, not all of them. Among about 180,000 clones listed, around 81% were seen once. The sequenced material came from PBMCs. These receptors all stem from a man between 35 and 55 years old in good health and CMV-seronegative.

The V gene is TRBV30, the J gene TRBJ1-5; D remains ambiguous. CDR3 size: 12 residues. V lost 2 bases and J 5 bases, leaving 7 bases between the germline ends. Germline V lookup: CDR1 GTSNPN, CDR2 SVGIG (reference sequence). This chain's CDR3 is CAWSREDQPQHF. For the CDR3, the DNA is TGTGCCTGGAGTAGAGAGGATCAGCCCCAGCATTTT.

This clone has more than one count but fewer than ten. The rearrangement links TRBV19 to TRBJ1-3, with D hard to call. V was shortened by 7 bases and J by 2 bases, with 15 bases between the two germline ends. Germline loops: CDR1 LNHDA, CDR2 SQIVND (reference sequence). There are 15 residues in the CDR3. The DNA of the CDR3 is TGTGCCAGTACGCCGCGTCCACCGGCTGGAAACACCATATATTTT. This gives the protein CASTPRPPAGNTIYF.

This chain uses TRBV5-4 with TRBJ1-2; possible D gene TRBD1, 6 bases. Deletions cut 2 bases from V and 0 bases from J, with 11 bases between. CDR1 is SGHNT and CDR2 is YYREEE in the germline V gene (reference sequence). The CDR3 consists of 15 residues. The CDR3 loop is CASSFGQPPNYGYTF. The CDR3 DNA follows: TGTGCCAGCAGCTTCGGACAGCCCCCTAACTATGGCTACACCTTC.

The chain recombines TRBV7-8 with TRBJ1-2; D perhaps matches TRBD1 (6 bases). Between the trimmed V and J ends, which lost 1 base and 4 bases, there was a span of 10 bases. This CDR3 is 14 amino acids long. The germline gives CDR1 SGHVS, CDR2 FQNEAQ. CDR3 residues: CASSLGQAIYGYTF. Here the CDR3 DNA reads TGTGCCAGCAGCTTAGGACAGGCCATCTATGGCTACACCTTC. Drawing the rest from reference TRBV7-8 and TRBJ1-2, the complete variable domain is GAGVSQSPRYKVAKRGQDVALRCDPISGHVSLFWYQQALGQGPEFLTYFQNEAQLDKSGLPSDRFFAERPEGSVSTLKIQRTQQEDSAVYLCASSLGQAIYGYTFGSGTRLTVV.

This chain joins TRBV5-1 and TRBJ2-1; 10 bases line up with TRBD2. The junction had 2 bases not matched to a gene; V was cut back by 4 bases and J by 4 bases. This CDR3 region has 14 residues. Per germline, CDR1 SGHRS and CDR2 YFSETQ. Here the CDR3 DNA reads TGCGCCAGCAGCGAGACTAGCGGGTACAATGAGCAGTTCTTC. Amino acids: CASSETSGYNEQFF.

V usage is TRBV25-1 and J usage is TRBJ2-7; a weak D match, TRBD2 (6 bases). The ends were cut back, 5 bases at V and 6 bases at J, with 14 bases in the middle. The CDR3 sequence is 13 residues long. Germline CDR1 and CDR2: MGHDK and SYGVNS. This chain's CDR3 is CASSPGDSLEQYF. Written as DNA, the CDR3 is TGTGCCAGCAGTCCGGGAGACTCTCTCGAGCAGTACTTC.

This chain connects TRBV14 to TRBJ1-1; a possible D gene is TRBD1 (6 bases). V was cut by 2 bases and J by 1 base, with 14 bases left in between. Germline CDR1 SGHDN, CDR2 FVKESK. The CDR3 extends over 16 amino acids. Written as DNA, the CDR3 is TGTGCCAGCAGCCAACGATTGCAGGGGAGGAACACTGAAGCTTTCTTT. It is translated as CASSQRLQGRNTEAFF. The full variable domain, rest sourced from reference TRBV14 and TRBJ1-1, is EAGVTQFPSHSVIEKGQTVTLRCDPISGHDNLYWYRRVMGKEIKFLLHFVKESKQDESGMPNNRFLAERTGGTYSTLKVQPAELEDSGVYFCASSQRLQGRNTEAFFGQGTRLTVV.

The V call is TRBV6-6, the J call TRBJ2-7, with 7 bases that match TRBD2. CDR3 length equals 15 residues. CDR1 is MNHNY and CDR2 is SVGAGI in the germline V gene (reference sequence). J was trimmed by 4 bases and V by 0 bases; bases with no gene match: 6. This chain's CDR3 is CASSYSMAGVYEQYF. DNA for the CDR3: TGTGCCAGCAGTTACTCGATGGCGGGAGTTTACGAGCAGTACTTC.